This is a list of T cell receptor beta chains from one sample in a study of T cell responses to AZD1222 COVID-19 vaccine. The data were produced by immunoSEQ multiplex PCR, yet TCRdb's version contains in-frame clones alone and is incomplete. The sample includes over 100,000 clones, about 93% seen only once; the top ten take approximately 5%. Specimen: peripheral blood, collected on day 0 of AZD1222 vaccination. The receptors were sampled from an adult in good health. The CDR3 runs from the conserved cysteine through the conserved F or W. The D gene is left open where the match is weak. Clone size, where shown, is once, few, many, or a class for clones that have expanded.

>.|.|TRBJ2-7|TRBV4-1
CASSQAPGTGYEQYF
TGCGCCAGCAGCCAAGCCCCCGGGACTGGTTACGAGCAGTACTTC
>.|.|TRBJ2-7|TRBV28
CASSSLGSTYEQYF
TGTGCCAGCAGTTCTCTGGGTAGTACCTACGAGCAGTACTTC
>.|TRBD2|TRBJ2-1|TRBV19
CASSIMAGGELYNEQFF
TGTGCCAGTAGTATTATGGCGGGAGGAGAACTCTACAATGAGCAGTTCTTC
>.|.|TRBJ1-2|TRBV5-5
CASSLGQVANYGYTF
TGTGCCAGCAGCTTGGGACAGGTAGCTAACTATGGCTACACCTTC
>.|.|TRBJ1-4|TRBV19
CATLGLMGEKLFF
TGTGCCACCCTCGGGCTCATGGGTGAAAAACTGTTTTTT
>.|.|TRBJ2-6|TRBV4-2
CASSQERGSGANVLTF
TGTGCCAGCAGCCAAGAGAGAGGGTCTGGGGCCAACGTCCTGACTTTC
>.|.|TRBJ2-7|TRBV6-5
CASSRILAGSYEQYF
TGTGCCAGCAGCCGCATCCTAGCAGGGTCCTACGAGCAGTACTTC
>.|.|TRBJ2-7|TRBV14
CASSQAGAGGDEQYF
TGTGCCAGCAGCCAAGCTGGTGCTGGAGGAGACGAGCAGTACTTC
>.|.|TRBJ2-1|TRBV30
CAWSSGDEQFF
TGTGCCTGGAGTTCAGGGGATGAGCAGTTCTTC
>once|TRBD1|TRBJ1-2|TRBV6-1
CASSEVPGQGGYYGYTF
TGTGCCAGCAGTGAAGTGCCGGGACAGGGTGGATACTATGGCTACACCTTC
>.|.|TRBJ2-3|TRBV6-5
CASSYSRGSGDTQYF
TGTGCCAGCAGTTATTCGAGGGGTTCGGGTGATACGCAGTATTTT
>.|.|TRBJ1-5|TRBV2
CASRIQFNQPQHF
TGTGCCAGCAGGATACAGTTCAATCAGCCCCAGCATTTT
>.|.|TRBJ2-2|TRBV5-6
CASSLVVNGELFF
TGTGCCAGCAGCTTGGTTGTTAACGGGGAGCTGTTTTTT
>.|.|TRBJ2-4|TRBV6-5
CASSPVGRAKNIQYF
TGTGCCAGCAGTCCGGTTGGGAGAGCCAAAAACATTCAGTACTTC
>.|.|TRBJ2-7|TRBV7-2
CASSLDSTYEQYF
TGTGCCAGCAGCCTCGACAGTACCTACGAGCAGTACTTC
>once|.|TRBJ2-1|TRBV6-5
CASLSFGGAYNEQFF
TGTGCCAGCTTATCCTTTGGGGGCGCTTACAATGAGCAGTTCTTC
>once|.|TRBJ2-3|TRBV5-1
CASSGRPQPSTDTQYF
TGCGCCAGCAGCGGGAGGCCGCAACCTAGCACAGATACGCAGTATTTT
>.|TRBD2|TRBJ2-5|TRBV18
CATSGLAGVKETQYF
TGTGCCACCTCGGGACTAGCGGGAGTAAAAGAGACCCAGTACTTC
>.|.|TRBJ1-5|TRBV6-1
CASSEAYQGIQPQHF
TGTGCCAGCAGTGAAGCGTATCAGGGAATTCAGCCCCAGCATTTT
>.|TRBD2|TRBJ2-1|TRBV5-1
CASSSAGEGSVEQFF
TGCGCCAGCAGCTCGGCGGGAGAGGGCTCGGTAGAGCAGTTCTTC
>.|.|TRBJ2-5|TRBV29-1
CSVVRDRQETQYF
TGCAGCGTTGTGCGGGACAGACAAGAGACCCAGTACTTC
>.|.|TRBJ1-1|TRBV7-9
CASSLSRVEAFF
TGTGCCAGCAGCTTATCCCGGGTTGAAGCTTTCTTT
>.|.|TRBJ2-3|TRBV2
CASTLRTDTQYF
TGTGCCAGCACTTTACGAACAGATACGCAGTATTTT
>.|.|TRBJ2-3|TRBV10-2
CASSEMGSTDTQYF
TGCGCCAGCAGTGAGATGGGGAGTACAGATACGCAGTATTTT
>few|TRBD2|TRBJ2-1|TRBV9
CASSVAWTSYNEQFF
TGTGCCAGCAGCGTAGCATGGACTAGCTACAATGAGCAGTTCTTC
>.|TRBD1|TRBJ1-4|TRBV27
CASSVDRGNEKLFF
TGTGCCAGCAGCGTCGACAGGGGGAATGAAAAACTGTTTTTT
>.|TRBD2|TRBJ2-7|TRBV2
CASYRAGDEQYF
TGTGCCAGTTATAGAGCGGGAGACGAGCAGTACTTC
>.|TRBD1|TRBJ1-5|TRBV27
CASSSGTEPNQPQHF
TGTGCCAGCAGTTCTGGGACAGAACCTAATCAGCCCCAGCATTTT
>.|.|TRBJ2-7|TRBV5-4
CASSLAGVGEQYF
TGTGCCAGCAGCTTGGCAGGGGTGGGCGAGCAGTACTTC
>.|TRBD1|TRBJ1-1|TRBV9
CASSPSRTGVREAFF
TGTGCCAGCAGCCCATCGCGGACAGGGGTCCGTGAAGCTTTCTTT
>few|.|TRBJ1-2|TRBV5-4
CASSGPQETNYGYTF
TGTGCCAGCAGCGGCCCACAAGAAACTAACTATGGCTACACCTTC
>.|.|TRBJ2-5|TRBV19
CASTPGQGWETQYF
TGTGCCAGTACCCCTGGCCAGGGCTGGGAGACCCAGTACTTC
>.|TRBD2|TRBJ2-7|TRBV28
CASSFTSGTRKTYEQYF
TGTGCCAGCAGTTTTACTTCCGGGACTAGAAAAACCTACGAGCAGTACTTC
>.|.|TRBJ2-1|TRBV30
CASLARYEQFF
TGTGCCTCACTAGCTCGGTACGAGCAGTTCTTC
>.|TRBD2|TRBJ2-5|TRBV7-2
CASSPTSGRETQYF
TGTGCCAGCAGCCCGACTAGCGGGAGAGAGACCCAGTACTTC
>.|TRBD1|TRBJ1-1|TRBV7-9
CATGRTGYTEAFF
TGTGCCACCGGGAGGACAGGGTACACTGAAGCTTTCTTT
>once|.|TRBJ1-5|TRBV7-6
CASSLAPSPDQPQHF
TGTGCCAGCAGCTTAGCGCCTAGCCCCGATCAGCCCCAGCATTTT
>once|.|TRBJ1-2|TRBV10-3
CATKTGEHGYTF
TGTGCCACCAAGACAGGAGAGCATGGCTACACCTTC
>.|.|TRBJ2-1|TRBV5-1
CASKKVPSTAVF
TGCGCCAGCAAGAAAGTACCCTCTACCGCGGTCTTC
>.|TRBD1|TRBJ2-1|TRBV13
CASRETGGNEQFF
TGTGCCAGCAGGGAGACAGGGGGCAATGAGCAGTTCTTC
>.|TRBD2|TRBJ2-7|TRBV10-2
CASRASGSSYEQYF
TGCGCCAGCAGGGCTAGCGGGAGCTCCTACGAGCAGTACTTC
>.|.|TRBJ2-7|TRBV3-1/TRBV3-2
CASSQGAMHEQYF
TGTGCCAGCAGCCAGGGGGCGATGCACGAGCAGTACTTC
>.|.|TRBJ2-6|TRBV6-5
CASLQGSGANVLTF
TGTGCCAGCCTTCAGGGGTCAGGGGCCAACGTCCTGACTTTC
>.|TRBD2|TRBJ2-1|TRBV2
CASSSSGSSYNEQFF
TGTGCCAGCAGTTCTAGCGGGTCCTCCTACAATGAGCAGTTCTTC
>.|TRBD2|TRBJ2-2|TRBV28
CASRNGLAGEVNTGELFF
TGTGCCAGCAGAAACGGACTAGCGGGAGAGGTGAACACCGGGGAGCTGTTTTTT
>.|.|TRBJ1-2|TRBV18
CASSPPSGANYGYTF
TGTGCCAGCTCACCCCCGTCAGGGGCAAACTATGGCTACACCTTC
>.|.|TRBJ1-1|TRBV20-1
CSAESTEAFF
TGCAGTGCCGAAAGCACTGAAGCTTTCTTT
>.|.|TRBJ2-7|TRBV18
CASSPFDISGGEQYF
TGTGCCAGCTCACCTTTCGATATTTCCGGGGGTGAGCAGTACTTC
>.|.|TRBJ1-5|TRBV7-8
CASTTGSSQGSNQPQHF
TGTGCCAGCACCACTGGGTCGTCCCAGGGTAGCAATCAGCCCCAGCATTTT
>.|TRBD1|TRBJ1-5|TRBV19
CASSPRTGGGQPQHF
TGTGCCAGTAGTCCTCGGACAGGGGGTGGACAGCCCCAGCATTTT
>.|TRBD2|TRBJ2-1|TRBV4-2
CASSPRGLAPYNEQFF
TGTGCCAGCAGCCCCCGAGGACTAGCTCCCTACAATGAGCAGTTCTTC
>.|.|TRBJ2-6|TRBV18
CASSPVRGGANVLTF
TGTGCCAGCTCACCAGTGCGAGGTGGGGCCAACGTCCTGACTTTC
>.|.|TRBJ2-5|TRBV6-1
CASSEQGGGKTQYF
TGTGCCAGCAGTGAACAGGGTGGGGGGAAGACCCAGTACTTC
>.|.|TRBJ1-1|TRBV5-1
CASSLGGDTEAFF
TGCGCCAGCAGCTTGGGGGGAGACACTGAAGCTTTCTTT
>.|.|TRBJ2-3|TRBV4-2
CASSQDRNSPGRDTQYF
TGTGCCAGCAGCCAAGATCGGAACTCCCCAGGGAGAGATACGCAGTATTTT
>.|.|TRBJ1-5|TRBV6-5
CASSYSYGGNQPQHF
TGTGCCAGCAGTTACTCGTACGGGGGCAATCAGCCCCAGCATTTT
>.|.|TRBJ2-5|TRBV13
CASSLGGEETQYF
TGTGCCAGCAGCTTAGGGGGAGAGGAGACCCAGTACTTC